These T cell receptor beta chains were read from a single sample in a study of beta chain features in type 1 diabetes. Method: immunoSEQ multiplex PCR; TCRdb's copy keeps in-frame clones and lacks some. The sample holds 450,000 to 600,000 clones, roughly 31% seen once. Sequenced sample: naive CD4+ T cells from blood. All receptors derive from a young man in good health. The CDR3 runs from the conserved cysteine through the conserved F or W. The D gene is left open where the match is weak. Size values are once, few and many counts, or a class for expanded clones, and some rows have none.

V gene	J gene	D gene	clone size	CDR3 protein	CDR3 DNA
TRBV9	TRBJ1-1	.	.	CASSLGVPNTEAFF	TGTGCCAGCAGCCTCGGAGTTCCGAACACTGAAGCTTTCTTT
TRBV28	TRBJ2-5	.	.	CASTAGSETQYF	TGTGCCAGCACGGCAGGGTCAGAGACCCAGTACTTC
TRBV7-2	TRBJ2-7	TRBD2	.	CASSLGLAGAYEQYF	TGTGCCAGCAGCCTAGGACTAGCGGGAGCTTACGAGCAGTACTTC
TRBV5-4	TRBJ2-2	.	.	CASSGTVNTGELFF	TGTGCCAGCTCCGGGACGGTGAACACCGGGGAGCTGTTTTTT
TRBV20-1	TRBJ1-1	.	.	CSARENTEAFF	TGCAGTGCTAGGGAAAACACTGAAGCTTTCTTT
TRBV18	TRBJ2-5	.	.	CASSPWGETQYF	TGTGCCAGCTCACCATGGGGGGAGACCCAGTACTTC
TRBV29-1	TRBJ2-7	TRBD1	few	CSVSGTGPLAFSYEQYF	TGCAGCGTTTCCGGGACAGGCCCTTTAGCATTCTCCTACGAGCAGTACTTC
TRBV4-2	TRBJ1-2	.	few	CASGPDWGSDYGYTF	TGTGCCAGCGGTCCCGACTGGGGCAGTGATTATGGCTACACCTTC
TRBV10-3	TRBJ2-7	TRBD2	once	CAISDLGLGNEQYF	TGTGCCATCAGTGACCTGGGACTAGGAAACGAGCAGTACTTC
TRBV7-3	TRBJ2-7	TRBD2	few	CASSLPRLAGVYEQYF	TGTGCCAGCAGCTTACCTCGACTAGCGGGAGTCTACGAGCAGTACTTC
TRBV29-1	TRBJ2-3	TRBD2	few	CSVLLAATDTQYF	TGCAGCGTCCTACTAGCGGCCACAGATACGCAGTATTTT
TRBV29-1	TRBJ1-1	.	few	CSVVASTEAFF	TGCAGCGTTGTTGCGAGCACTGAAGCTTTCTTT
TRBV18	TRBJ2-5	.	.	CASSPLDNQETQYF	TGTGCCAGCTCACCACTGGACAACCAAGAGACCCAGTACTTC
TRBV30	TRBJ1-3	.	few	CAWSGDWQHSGNTIYF	TGTGCCTGGAGTGGTGACTGGCAGCACTCTGGAAACACCATATATTTT
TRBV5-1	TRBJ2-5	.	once	CASSYGTPAAQYF	TGCGCCAGCAGCTACGGGACCCCGGCGGCCCAGTACTTC
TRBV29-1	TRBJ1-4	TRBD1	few	CSVTTGYEKLFF	TGCAGCGTGACGACAGGGTATGAAAAACTGTTTTTT
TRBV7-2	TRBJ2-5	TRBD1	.	CASSLEGTGEETQYF	TGTGCCAGCAGCTTAGAGGGGACAGGGGAAGAGACCCAGTACTTC
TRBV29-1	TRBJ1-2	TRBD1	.	CSVGDRYYGYTF	TGCAGCGTTGGGGACAGATACTATGGCTACACCTTC
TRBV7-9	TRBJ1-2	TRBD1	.	CASSWTGSGYGYTF	TGTGCCAGCAGCTGGACAGGTTCCGGCTATGGCTACACCTTC
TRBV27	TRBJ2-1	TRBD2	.	CASSGTSGVSSYNEQFF	TGTGCCAGTTCCGGGACTAGCGGGGTCAGCTCCTACAATGAGCAGTTCTTC
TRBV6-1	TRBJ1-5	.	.	CASSTSSNQPQHF	TGTGCCAGCAGTACAAGTAGCAATCAGCCCCAGCATTTT
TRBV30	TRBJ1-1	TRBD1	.	CAWKRQGRMNTEAFF	TGTGCCTGGAAAAGACAGGGGAGGATGAACACTGAAGCTTTCTTT
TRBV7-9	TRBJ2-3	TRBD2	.	CASSSTSGITDTQYF	TGTGCCAGCAGCTCTACTAGCGGCATCACAGATACGCAGTATTTT
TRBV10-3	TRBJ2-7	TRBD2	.	CAIAGGPWGEQYF	TGTGCCATAGCGGGAGGGCCGTGGGGGGAGCAGTACTTC
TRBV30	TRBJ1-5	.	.	CAWSVRGHPTQPQHF	TGTGCCTGGAGTGTACGGGGTCACCCCACACAGCCCCAGCATTTT
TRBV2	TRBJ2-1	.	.	CASSEFSSYNEQFF	TGTGCCAGCAGTGAGTTTAGCTCCTACAATGAGCAGTTCTTC
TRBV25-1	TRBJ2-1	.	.	CASSDNRLGNEQFF	TGTGCCAGCAGTGACAATAGGTTAGGCAATGAGCAGTTCTTC
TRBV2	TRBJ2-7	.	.	CASTSVGEQYF	TGTGCCAGCACCTCCGTGGGCGAGCAGTACTTC
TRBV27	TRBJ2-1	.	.	CASSLQGDEQFF	TGTGCCAGCAGTTTACAAGGCGATGAGCAGTTCTTC
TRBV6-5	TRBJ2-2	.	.	CATGRTGELFF	TGTGCTACGGGACGCACCGGGGAGCTGTTTTTT
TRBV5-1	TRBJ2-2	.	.	CASTPVLTGELFF	TGCGCCAGCACCCCCGTACTCACCGGGGAGCTGTTTTTT
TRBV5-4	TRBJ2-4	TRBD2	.	CASRLAGGGENIQYF	TGTGCCAGCAGACTAGCGGGAGGTGGCGAAAACATTCAGTACTTC
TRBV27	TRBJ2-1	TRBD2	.	CASSLSSGGRGNEQFF	TGTGCCAGCAGTTTATCGTCCGGAGGGAGGGGCAATGAGCAGTTCTTC
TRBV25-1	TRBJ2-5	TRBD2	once	CASSEYRTSGETQYF	TGTGCCAGCAGTGAATACCGGACTAGCGGTGAGACCCAGTACTTC
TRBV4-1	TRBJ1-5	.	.	CASSQQGLGNQPQHF	TGCGCCAGCAGCCAACAGGGGTTGGGCAATCAGCCCCAGCATTTT
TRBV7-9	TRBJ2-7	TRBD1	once	CASSPWDRGYEQYF	TGTGCCAGCAGCCCCTGGGACAGGGGCTACGAGCAGTACTTC
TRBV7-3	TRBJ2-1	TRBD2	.	CASSPRLAGYNEQFF	TGTGCCAGCAGCCCGCGACTAGCAGGGTACAATGAGCAGTTCTTC
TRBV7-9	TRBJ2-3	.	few	CASSRTHTQYF	TGTGCCAGCAGCCGGACTCATACGCAGTATTTT
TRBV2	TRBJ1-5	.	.	CASRSAGQPQHF	TGTGCCAGCAGGTCCGCGGGTCAGCCCCAGCATTTT
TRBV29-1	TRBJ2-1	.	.	CSVRRDWGNEQFF	TGCAGCGTCCGCCGGGACTGGGGCAATGAGCAGTTCTTC